The rows below give T cell receptor beta chains drawn from one sample of a study of T-cell reconstitution after alpha-beta-depleted transplantation in children. TCRdb reanalysed the PCR reads using MiXCR and keeps one entry per CDR3 protein. The repertoire has around 270,000 distinct CDR3 sequences, approximately 7.3% of them found once; the top ten carry approximately 9.6%. Sequencing used peripheral blood, obtained 360 days after TCRalphabeta/CD19-depleted stem cell transplant. The receptors originated from a female patient younger than 10 who had a stem cell transplant for Fanconi anemia, so the T cells may come from the graft donor. The CDR3 runs from the conserved cysteine through the conserved F or W. Each record gives: V gene, J gene, clone size, D gene, CDR3 DNA, CDR3 protein. A D gene is named only where the DNA matches it firmly. Only some rows state a clone size, as once, few, many or a class for expanded clones.

V: TRBV27
J: TRBJ2-7
size: many
D: TRBD2
DNA: TGTGCCAGCAGTCCCCGACTAGCGGGGGGCTACGAGCAGTACTTC
CDR3: CASSPRLAGGYEQYF

V: TRBV15
J: TRBJ2-1
size: many
D: -
DNA: TGTGCCACCAGCAGTTCAGGGAGGTTCTACAATGAGCAGTTCTTC
CDR3: CATSSSGRFYNEQFF

V: TRBV14
J: TRBJ2-3
size: -
D: -
DNA: TGTGCCAGCAGCCAAGATCGGTGGGTTTCCCCAGATACGCAGTATTTT
CDR3: CASSQDRWVSPDTQYF

V: TRBV19
J: TRBJ2-7
size: -
D: -
DNA: TGTGCCAGTAGTAACGGTGGGGGTTTAGGCGAGCAGTACTTC
CDR3: CASSNGGGLGEQYF

V: TRBV6-2/TRBV6-3
J: TRBJ1-6
size: -
D: -
DNA: TGTGCCAGCAGACCGGGACGGCGGGGAGTTAATTCACCCCTCCACTTT
CDR3: CASRPGRRGVNSPLHF

V: TRBV6-6
J: TRBJ1-5
size: few
D: -
DNA: TGTGCCAGCAACTACAGAGATCAGCCCCAGCATTTT
CDR3: CASNYRDQPQHF

V: TRBV11-2
J: TRBJ2-3
size: few
D: -
DNA: TGTGCCAGCAGCTTAGCCGGCGGGGCGGTAGATACGCAGTATTTT
CDR3: CASSLAGGAVDTQYF

V: TRBV4-3
J: TRBJ1-5
size: many
D: TRBD1
DNA: TGCGCCAGCAGCCAAGATCTGGAAAGGGGGCGGTTGTACAGCAATCAGCCCCAGCATTTT
CDR3: CASSQDLERGRLYSNQPQHF

V: TRBV4-3
J: TRBJ1-1
size: -
D: -
DNA: TGCGCCAGCAGCCATGGGACACCCCGCATGAACACTGAAGCTTTCTTT
CDR3: CASSHGTPRMNTEAFF

V: TRBV15
J: TRBJ2-3
size: many
D: TRBD2
DNA: TGTGCCACCAGCAGCACTATACTAGCGGGGACTACAGATACGCAGTATTTT
CDR3: CATSSTILAGTTDTQYF

V: TRBV27
J: TRBJ2-3
size: many
D: -
DNA: TGTGCCAGCAGTCCTAGGGGGGAGGTGGTTGATACGCAGTATTTT
CDR3: CASSPRGEVVDTQYF

V: TRBV18
J: TRBJ1-2
size: -
D: TRBD1
DNA: TGTGCCAGCTCACTAGGACAGGAGGACTATGGCTACACCTTC
CDR3: CASSLGQEDYGYTF

V: TRBV7-8
J: TRBJ2-2
size: few
D: -
DNA: TGTGCCAGCAGCCGCCAATTTCCGGGGCTCCACACCGGGGAGCTGTTTTTT
CDR3: CASSRQFPGLHTGELFF

V: TRBV28
J: TRBJ2-5
size: many
D: TRBD2
DNA: TGTGCCAGCAGACCTTTCAGCGGGAGTCGGGAGACCCAGTACTTC
CDR3: CASRPFSGSRETQYF

V: TRBV28
J: TRBJ2-1
size: many
D: TRBD2
DNA: TGTGCCAGCAGGCGGGGGGCGACCTACAATGAGCAGTTCTTC
CDR3: CASRRGATYNEQFF

V: TRBV4-3
J: TRBJ1-1
size: -
D: -
DNA: TGCGCCAGCAGCCAAGACCCTCCTACGGGGGCGAACACTGAAGCTTTCTTT
CDR3: CASSQDPPTGANTEAFF

V: TRBV20-1
J: TRBJ2-3
size: many
D: -
DNA: TGCAGTGCTAGAGATAGGAGGCGGGGACCCACAGATACGCAGTATTTT
CDR3: CSARDRRRGPTDTQYF

V: TRBV7-9
J: TRBJ2-3
size: few
D: -
DNA: TGTGCCACCTCCGGGACCGGGGGCAAACACACAGATACGCAGTATTTT
CDR3: CATSGTGGKHTDTQYF

V: TRBV7-8
J: TRBJ2-1
size: many
D: TRBD2
DNA: TGTGCCAGCAGCTTGGGTCTGGCTAGCGGGAATGAGCAGTTCTTC
CDR3: CASSLGLASGNEQFF

V: TRBV20-1
J: TRBJ2-4
size: many
D: TRBD2
DNA: TGCAGTGCTACGAAGACTAGCGGGGGGGCCTGGTCCAAAAACATTCAGTACTTC
CDR3: CSATKTSGGAWSKNIQYF

V: TRBV12-3/TRBV12-4
J: TRBJ2-2
size: -
D: TRBD2
DNA: TGTGCCTTCAGTTTATACCCCGGACTAGCGGCGGGGGGCGGGGAGCTGTTTTTT
CDR3: CAFSLYPGLAAGGGELFF

V: TRBV7-8
J: TRBJ2-4
size: many
D: TRBD2
DNA: TGTGCCAGCAGCTTTCTAGCGGGGGGGCTCTCCATTCAGTACTTC
CDR3: CASSFLAGGLSIQYF

V: TRBV2
J: TRBJ1-5
size: few
D: -
DNA: TGTGCCAGCAGTGAAGCCCTTATGGCTCCCCAGCATTTT
CDR3: CASSEALMAPQHF

V: TRBV7-2
J: TRBJ2-3
size: many
D: -
DNA: TGTGCCAGCAGCCATCCGGGCTCAGATACGCAGTATTTT
CDR3: CASSHPGSDTQYF

V: TRBV3-1
J: TRBJ2-3
size: medium-sized
D: -
DNA: TGTGCCAGCAGCACCGGACGCCAGCCCACCACAGATACGCAGTATTTT
CDR3: CASSTGRQPTTDTQYF

V: TRBV5-1
J: TRBJ2-5
size: many
D: TRBD2
DNA: TGCGCCAGCGGGCTAGCGGTTGAGACCCAGTACTTC
CDR3: CASGLAVETQYF

V: TRBV30
J: TRBJ2-7
size: few
D: -
DNA: TGTGCCTGGATGGGCCTGCAGAGCTCCTACGAGCAGTACTTC
CDR3: CAWMGLQSSYEQYF

V: TRBV5-1
J: TRBJ1-2
size: many
D: TRBD1
DNA: TGCGCCAGCAGCTTGGATGGGACAGCTAACTATGGCTACACCTTC
CDR3: CASSLDGTANYGYTF

V: TRBV20-1
J: TRBJ1-5
size: few
D: -
DNA: TGCAGTGCTAGAGAACCCAGTAGCAGCAATCAGCCCCAGCATTTT
CDR3: CSAREPSSSNQPQHF

V: TRBV4-1
J: TRBJ2-7
size: many
D: TRBD2
DNA: TGCGCCAGCAGCCAAGTACTAGCGCCGTCGACCTACGAGCAGTACTTC
CDR3: CASSQVLAPSTYEQYF

V: TRBV20-1
J: TRBJ1-2
size: -
D: -
DNA: TGCAGTGCTAGAGATCAGATTACTGGCTACACCTTC
CDR3: CSARDQITGYTF

V: TRBV6-2/TRBV6-3
J: TRBJ1-2
size: few
D: -
DNA: TGTGCCAGCGTGGGTGCGACCTATGGCTACACCTTC
CDR3: CASVGATYGYTF

V: TRBV6-6
J: TRBJ2-1
size: many
D: TRBD1
DNA: TGTGCCAGCAGTTACGACCCAGGGGGGCAGTTCTTC
CDR3: CASSYDPGGQFF

V: TRBV7-9
J: TRBJ1-2
size: few
D: -
DNA: TGTGCCAGCAGCTTAGCTCTGGACAGCGGATATGGCTACACCTTC
CDR3: CASSLALDSGYGYTF

V: TRBV20-1
J: TRBJ1-5
size: many
D: -
DNA: TGCAGTGCTCCAGCGCTTAATCAGCCCCAGCATTTT
CDR3: CSAPALNQPQHF

V: TRBV20-1
J: TRBJ1-2
size: many
D: -
DNA: TGCAGTGCTAGCCAGGGACATTCGGGCTACACCTTC
CDR3: CSASQGHSGYTF

V: TRBV7-9
J: TRBJ2-1
size: many
D: TRBD2
DNA: TGTGCCAGCAGCTTATTAAAGGGACTAGCGGGAGTGTTCGATGAGCAGTTCTTC
CDR3: CASSLLKGLAGVFDEQFF

V: TRBV5-1
J: TRBJ1-2
size: -
D: -
DNA: TGCGCCAGCAGCTTTGGGTTAGGGGCGCTGGGCTATGGCTACACCTTC
CDR3: CASSFGLGALGYGYTF

V: TRBV29-1
J: TRBJ1-2
size: many
D: TRBD1
DNA: TGCAGCGTTACGACAGGGGGAGGCTACACCTTC
CDR3: CSVTTGGGYTF

V: TRBV11-2
J: TRBJ1-1
size: few
D: -
DNA: TGTGCCAGCAGCTTAGAGCTAATGGCGGTCACTGAAGCTTTCTTT
CDR3: CASSLELMAVTEAFF

V: TRBV3-1
J: TRBJ2-7
size: many
D: TRBD1
DNA: TGTGCCAGCAGCCAAAGGGGGCTGTACGAGCAGTACTTC
CDR3: CASSQRGLYEQYF

V: TRBV12-3/TRBV12-4
J: TRBJ1-2
size: many
D: -
DNA: TGTGCCAGCAGCGAAGGGCACGGTTCAATGTATGGCTACACCTTC
CDR3: CASSEGHGSMYGYTF

V: TRBV5-4
J: TRBJ2-5
size: many
D: -
DNA: TGTGCCAGCAGCGCGGGACAGAAAGAGACCCAGTACTTC
CDR3: CASSAGQKETQYF

V: TRBV28
J: TRBJ1-1
size: -
D: TRBD1
DNA: TGTGCCAGCAGGGGACAGGGTTTGGACACTGAAGCTTTCTTT
CDR3: CASRGQGLDTEAFF

V: TRBV5-1
J: TRBJ2-3
size: many
D: -
DNA: TGCGCCAGCAGCCTACGGGACAATTCCGATACGCAGTATTTT
CDR3: CASSLRDNSDTQYF

V: TRBV6-5
J: TRBJ1-1
size: few
D: -
DNA: TGTGCCAGCAGTTACTCGATTGGATTGGTAGAAGCTTTCTTT
CDR3: CASSYSIGLVEAFF

V: TRBV12-3/TRBV12-4
J: TRBJ2-3
size: many
D: -
DNA: TGTGCCAGCAGTTTTCGGTTGGGCCAGTTCGACACAGATACGCAGTATTTT
CDR3: CASSFRLGQFDTDTQYF

V: TRBV7-8
J: TRBJ1-5
size: many
D: -
DNA: TGTGCCAGCAGCTTATCCCCGTCGGGTCAGCCCCAGCATTTT
CDR3: CASSLSPSGQPQHF

V: TRBV4-1
J: TRBJ1-1
size: few
D: -
DNA: TGCGCCAGCAGCCAATCTTTTCGCGATGAAGCTTTCTTT
CDR3: CASSQSFRDEAFF

V: TRBV15
J: TRBJ1-1
size: few
D: -
DNA: TGTGCCACCTCCTCAGACATGAACACTGAAGCTTTCTTT
CDR3: CATSSDMNTEAFF

V: TRBV7-9
J: TRBJ1-4
size: many
D: -
DNA: TGTGCCAGCAGCTTAATAACTAATGAAAAACTGTTTTTT
CDR3: CASSLITNEKLFF

V: TRBV27
J: TRBJ2-3
size: -
D: TRBD2
DNA: TGTGCCAGCAGTCCGCGGTGGGGAGGGGTGGATACGCAGTATTTT
CDR3: CASSPRWGGVDTQYF

V: TRBV29-1
J: TRBJ1-1
size: many
D: -
DNA: TGCAGCGTTGAAGGAGGGAGGGACACTGAAGCTTTCTTT
CDR3: CSVEGGRDTEAFF